The rows below give T cell receptor beta chains drawn from one sample of a study of CD8+ T cells in alopecia areata. Data came from immunoSEQ multiplex PCR; TCRdb stores just in-frame clones and leaves some out. This table has 100,000 to 150,000 clones, about 50% appearing once. Sequenced material: NKG2D-low CD8+ T cells sorted from blood. Every receptor here comes from a human donor with alopecia areata. Each CDR3 is given with its conserved first and last residue. A D gene is named only where the DNA matches it firmly. Clone size is not always given. Where it is, it says once, few, many or a class for expanded clones.

d_call: .; clone_size: .; v_call: TRBV30; j_call: TRBJ1-4; cdr3_aa: CAHSTSGPSNEKLFF; cdr3_nt: TGTGCCCACTCTACCTCGGGGCCATCGAATGAAAAACTGTTTTTT
d_call: .; clone_size: once; v_call: TRBV27; j_call: TRBJ1-5; cdr3_aa: CASSLESNQPQHF; cdr3_nt: TGTGCCAGCAGTTTGGAAAGCAATCAGCCCCAGCATTTT
d_call: TRBD1; clone_size: .; v_call: TRBV29-1; j_call: TRBJ2-7; cdr3_aa: CSVDEDRAGYEQYF; cdr3_nt: TGCAGCGTTGACGAGGACAGGGCTGGTTACGAGCAGTACTTC
d_call: .; clone_size: .; v_call: TRBV29-1; j_call: TRBJ1-5; cdr3_aa: CSVGGAGQPQHF; cdr3_nt: TGCAGCGTTGGGGGGGCAGGTCAGCCCCAGCATTTT
d_call: TRBD1; clone_size: few; v_call: TRBV6-5; j_call: TRBJ1-1; cdr3_aa: CASRLGQANTEAFF; cdr3_nt: TGTGCCAGCAGGCTGGGACAGGCGAACACTGAAGCTTTCTTT
d_call: .; clone_size: few; v_call: TRBV20-1; j_call: TRBJ2-1; cdr3_aa: CSARDPNEQFF; cdr3_nt: TGCAGTGCTCGGGACCCCAATGAGCAGTTCTTC
d_call: TRBD1; clone_size: few; v_call: TRBV28; j_call: TRBJ2-7; cdr3_aa: CASSEIQGDGYEQYF; cdr3_nt: TGTGCCAGCAGTGAGATACAGGGGGACGGGTACGAGCAGTACTTC
d_call: TRBD1; clone_size: once; v_call: TRBV6-5; j_call: TRBJ2-7; cdr3_aa: CASSYTSTGSEQYF; cdr3_nt: TGTGCCAGCAGTTACACCTCGACAGGGAGCGAGCAGTACTTC
d_call: .; clone_size: few; v_call: TRBV11-2; j_call: TRBJ2-1; cdr3_aa: CASSPDWIHNEQFF; cdr3_nt: TGTGCCAGCAGCCCTGACTGGATCCACAATGAGCAGTTCTTC
d_call: .; clone_size: .; v_call: TRBV29-1; j_call: TRBJ2-5; cdr3_aa: CSVEDRRGKETQYF; cdr3_nt: TGCAGCGTTGAAGATCGTCGGGGGAAAGAGACCCAGTACTTC
d_call: .; clone_size: .; v_call: TRBV29-1; j_call: TRBJ1-2; cdr3_aa: CSVTDNYGYTF; cdr3_nt: TGCAGCGTGACAGATAACTATGGCTACACCTTC
d_call: .; clone_size: .; v_call: TRBV25-1; j_call: TRBJ2-1; cdr3_aa: CASSPADNEQFF; cdr3_nt: TGTGCCAGCAGCCCGGCCGACAATGAGCAGTTCTTC
d_call: .; clone_size: .; v_call: TRBV6-5; j_call: TRBJ2-2; cdr3_aa: CASSLRGAGELFF; cdr3_nt: TGTGCCAGCAGTCTTAGGGGCGCCGGGGAGCTGTTTTTT
d_call: .; clone_size: few; v_call: TRBV29-1; j_call: TRBJ2-7; cdr3_aa: CSVDSTSAYEQYF; cdr3_nt: TGCAGCGTTGACTCAACAAGCGCCTACGAGCAGTACTTC
d_call: TRBD2; clone_size: few; v_call: TRBV7-6; j_call: TRBJ2-1; cdr3_aa: CASDPGGSDNEQFF; cdr3_nt: TGTGCCAGTGACCCGGGAGGGAGCGACAATGAGCAGTTCTTC